This T cell receptor (beta chain) is from a study of cytomegalovirus exposure and HLA in healthy donors. The CDR3 contains 15 residues. V was clipped by 4 bases and J by 2 bases, with 16 bases between them. Germline loops: CDR1 SGHRS, CDR2 YFSETQ. A word on this clone: Its specificity is unknown.

Findings and caveats of the study: Analyzed later, association rates of TCRs varied across HLA loci, with DRB1 most and HLA-C fewest.

PCR used 60 Vbeta primers and 13 Jbeta primers. TCRdb keeps only in-frame clones here, not all; method: immunoSEQ multiplex PCR. This table has about 130,000 clones, roughly 74% appearing once. The sequencing sample was made of PBMCs. The chain has TRBV5-1 and TRBJ2-7; D might be TRBD1 (6 bases). The source is a man aged 35 to 55 in good health and CMV-seropositive. CDR3: CASSVGLGQTYEQYF. DNA of the CDR3: TGCGCCAGCAGCGTGGGGCTCGGACAGACCTACGAGCAGTACTTC.